Listed here is a single T cell receptor beta chain. Its target is unknown. The junction departs from the called germline gene at one end, perhaps through a read error. Amplification yielded TCR beta CDR3 regions, with RNA transcripts as the source. When the TCR CDR3 underwent first-round RT-PCR, the HTBI primer set was used. TCRdb reprocessed the multiplex PCR reads via MiXCR and lists one record per CDR3 protein. The sample lists some 500,000 distinct CDR3 sequences; around 16% were seen once. Germline V gene lookup returns CDR1 KGHSH and CDR2 LQKENI. The CDR3 runs 18 residues. Ophthalmopathy cases met thresholds of Clinical Activity Score at least 3, NOSPECS grade at least 4 and duration under 3 months. The data belong to a study of T cells in Graves' hyperthyroidism and ophthalmopathy. Study at large: Specimen type is peripheral blood, collected at initial diagnosis prior to any treatment. Study-level points and caveats: From stable hyperthyroidism, ophthalmopathy was separated by a 13 V-J model. A median around 6.8 months before onset, the model predicted ophthalmopathy.

The J gene is TRBJ2-7, the V gene TRBV18; 9 bases agree with TRBD1. This TCR derives from a woman between 25 and 40 years old with Graves' ophthalmopathy. Material for sequencing was blood. This CDR3 reads CASPPKAFGTGHSYEQYF. CDR3 DNA: TGTGCCAGCCCACCAAAAGCCTTCGGGACAGGGCACTCCTACGAGCAGTACTTC.